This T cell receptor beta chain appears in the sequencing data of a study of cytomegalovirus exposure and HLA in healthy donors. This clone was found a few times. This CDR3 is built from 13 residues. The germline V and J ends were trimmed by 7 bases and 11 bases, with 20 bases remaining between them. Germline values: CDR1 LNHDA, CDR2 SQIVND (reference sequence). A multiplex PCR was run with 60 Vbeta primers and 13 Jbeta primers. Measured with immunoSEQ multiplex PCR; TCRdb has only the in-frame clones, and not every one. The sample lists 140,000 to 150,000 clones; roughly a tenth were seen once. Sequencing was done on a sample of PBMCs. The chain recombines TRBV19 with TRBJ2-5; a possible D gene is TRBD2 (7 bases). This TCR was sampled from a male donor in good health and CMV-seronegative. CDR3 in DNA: TGTGCCAGTAATGCGGGGGCCCACCTGGAGCAGTACTTC. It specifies CASNAGAHLEQYF.